Detailed here is one T cell receptor (beta chain). The protocol was immunoSEQ multiplex PCR, while the TCRdb copy is restricted to in-frame clones and leaves out a portion. The repertoire holds 180,000 or so clones, with more than 80% as singletons. This sample is part of a study of T cell responses to AZD1222 COVID-19 vaccine. This CDR3 is built from 16 residues. Germline assignment: CDR1 LGHDT and CDR2 YNNKEL (reference sequence). The trim removed 3 bases at V and 5 bases at J, leaving 12 bases unmatched. This rearrangement joins TRBV3-1 (or the pseudogene TRBV3-2) to TRBJ2-7, with 8 positions matching TRBD1. This clonotype was obtained from an adult who received the MenACWY meningococcal vaccine as a control. Sequencing used peripheral blood, obtained 28 days after the second dose of the MenACWY control vaccine. In DNA, the CDR3 is TGTGCCAGCAGCCACGTTGTTCAGGGGGCTGGGAACGAGCAGTACTTC. Amino acid sequence: CASSHVVQGAGNEQYF.